The clone carrying this T cell receptor beta chain was detected many times. The data originate from a study of regulatory T cells in long-lasting Graves disease. Time point indicated: newly diagnosed GD, antithyroid drugs for less than 3 months. Following extraction of RNA from PBMCs, that RNA was used to make the TCR library. Patients were enrolled at an endocrinology department in Xi'an, China. The germline gives CDR1 SGHAT, CDR2 FQNNGV. The CDR3 extends over 16 amino acids. The V gene end was trimmed by 3 bases and the J gene end by 2 bases; junction bases not matched to a gene: 4. With iRepertoire HTBI primers and Arm-PCR of CDR3 regions, TCR beta libraries were built. One entry per CDR3 protein, called by TCRdb with MiXCR from the multiplex PCR reads. The sample has 350,000 to 550,000 distinct CDR3 sequences; under 15% are singletons. These data were also reused for a study on T cells in Graves' hyperthyroidism and ophthalmopathy. Per that study: The TCR CDR3 first-round RT-PCR relied on the HTBI primer set. The model identified upcoming ophthalmopathy a median about six months ahead of onset.

This TCR came from a woman aged 25-40 years with Graves disease. The specimen comprised peripheral blood mononuclear cells (PBMCs), sampled at new diagnosis, from a patient treated with antithyroid drugs. The V call is TRBV11-2, the J call TRBJ2-3, with 11 bases matching TRBD2. CDR3 in DNA: TGTGCCAGCAGCTTGGGGACTAGCGGTTTCACAGATACGCAGTATTTT. This encodes CASSLGTSGFTDTQYF.